This record concerns one T cell receptor beta chain sequence. Its target is not known. Phenotypically, naive CD8+ T cells corresponded to CD45RO-CCR7+CD27+CD95-. The CDR3 totals 13 residues. CDR1 SGHVS and CDR2 FNYEAQ come from the germline V gene. The data are from a study of CXCR3-negative and CXCR3-positive naive CD8 T cells. General study points: The study found CXCR3 expression partially decreased after cryopreservation and ran most assays on fresh PBMCs. Researchers reported similar TRBV-TRBJ usage in naive CXCR3-negative and CXCR3-positive cells, though memory differed. CXCR3-negative naive cells had less hydrophobic TRB CDR3s than did CXCR3-positive naive cells.

With UMI labels, 5' RACE was used to prepare the TRB cDNA libraries. After re-calling the 5' RACE reads, TCRdb lists one entry per CDR3 protein, DNA absent. The listing contains some 130,000 distinct CDR3 sequences. V and J are TRBV7-6 and TRBJ2-5. The specimen sequenced was naive CXCR3+ CD8+ T cells from blood. Described subset: CD45RO-CCR7+CD27+CD95- naive CD8+ T cells expressing CXCR3 (TNR3+). The source of this sequence is a human donor in good health. Some clones in this sample may be carry-over from other donors' samples. CDR3 loop: CASSLGFRETQYF.